A single sample gave rise to the 27 T cell receptor beta chains below, sequenced in a study of T cell clonotyping in hematopoietic cell transplantation (dated by TCRdb to about 2021). Library generation was performed with the immunoSEQ multiplex PCR assay. TCRdb took over this immuneACCESS table, retaining in-frame rearrangements with V and J assigned. Such tables are incomplete; in checked studies, under half of the missing clones stem from an unresolved V gene, and the remainder is unexplained. The sample data list tens of thousands of clones, and 90% to 97% of these were observed just once. Of the sample, under 2% falls within the top ten clones. This specimen's time point label, per the study, means: recipient sample about 28 days before transplant, after cytoreduction. This specimen consisted of peripheral blood mononuclear cells, obtained before stem cell transplant. These receptor sequences come from a woman aged 50 to 65 with acute myeloid leukemia. Some clones in this sample may be carry-over from other donors' samples.

This rearrangement joins TRBV7-2 to TRBJ1-3, with D possibly matching TRBD1 (5 bases). The CDR3 extends over 15 amino acids. V gave up 6 bases and J gave up 0 bases, with 12 bases separating them. The germline V gene has CDR1 SGHTA and CDR2 FQGNSA. CDR3 protein: CASSSVGGSGNTIYF. The DNA of the CDR3 is TGTGCCAGCAGTTCCGTGGGGGGCTCTGGAAACACCATATATTTT. Full variable domain (missing parts from reference TRBV7-2 and TRBJ1-3): GAGVSQSPSNKVTEKGKDVELRCDPISGHTALYWYRQSLGQGLEFLIYFQGNSAPDKSGLPSDRFSAERTGGSVSTLTIQRTQQEDSAVYLCASSSVGGSGNTIYFGEGSWLTVV.

The chain links TRBV28 to TRBJ1-1; D uncertain. V was pared by 2 bases and J by 0 bases, with 7 bases between. Germline V CDR1 and CDR2: MDHEN, SYDVKM. CDR3 length: 14 amino acids. CDR3 DNA sequence: TGTGCCAGCAGTTTAACTGGATTGAACACTGAAGCTTTCTTT. Residues: CASSLTGLNTEAFF.

The J gene is TRBJ1-6, the V gene TRBV19; the match to TRBD1 covers 7 bases. The germline V gene encodes CDR1 LNHDA and CDR2 SQIVND (reference sequence). The CDR3 contains 15 residues. The V and J ends lost 4 bases and 7 bases, in that order; junction bases with no gene match: 7. DNA of the CDR3: TGTGCCAGTAGTACAGGGGGAATGGGGAATTCACCCCTCCACTTT. Amino acid sequence: CASSTGGMGNSPLHF.

The chain combines TRBV28 with TRBJ1-1; 10 bases map to TRBD1. With V trimmed by 6 bases and J by 9 bases, 4 bases remained unmatched. The CDR3 extends over 12 amino acids. Germline V CDR1 and CDR2: MDHEN, SYDVKM. The CDR3 spells CASRGTGEKAFF. CDR3 in DNA: TGTGCCAGCAGGGGGACAGGGGAGAAAGCTTTCTTT.

The chain uses TRBV29-1 and TRBJ2-7; TRBD1 matches 7 bases. The J segment lost 8 bases and the V segment lost 7 bases, leaving 14 bases of the junction unmatched. CDR3 size: 13 residues. Germline V gene lookup returns CDR1 SQVTM and CDR2 ANQGSEA. The CDR3 region is CSALTGERVKQYF. Here the CDR3 DNA reads TGCAGCGCCCTAACAGGGGAACGAGTCAAGCAGTACTTC.

This chain links TRBV19 with TRBJ2-7; D is tentatively TRBD1 or TRBD2 (5 bases each). The CDR3 consists of 13 residues. V shed 6 bases and J shed 3 bases, with 12 bases lying between them. The germline gives CDR1 LNHDA, CDR2 SQIVND (reference sequence). The CDR3 nucleotides read TGTGCCAGTAGCCTAAGGGACCTCTACGAGCAGTACTTC. Its translation is CASSLRDLYEQYF. Complete variable domain (other parts from reference TRBV19 and TRBJ2-7): DGGITQSPKYLFRKEGQNVTLSCEQNLNHDAMYWYRQDPGQGLRLIYYSQIVNDFQKGDIAEGYSVSREKKESFPLTVTSAQKNPTAFYLCASSLRDLYEQYFGPGTRLTVT.

This clone was seen once. The rearrangement links TRBV4-2 to TRBJ1-2; D possibly corresponds to TRBD1 (5 bases). Germline lookup yields CDR1 LGHNA and CDR2 YNFKEQ. The V end lost 1 base, the J end lost 5 bases, and 17 bases lay between the germline ends. The CDR3 has 16 residues. The CDR3 spells CASSQVGVGRGYGYTF. The DNA of the CDR3 is TGTGCCAGCAGCCAAGTAGGGGTGGGGAGGGGTTATGGCTACACCTTC.

The chain combines TRBV28 with TRBJ2-1; D is unclear. Germline V gene sequence: CDR1 MDHEN, CDR2 SYDVKM. The CDR3 runs to 11 residues. Deletions cut 6 bases from V and 7 bases from J, with 7 bases between. The CDR3 sequence: CASRVGNEQFF. The CDR3 nucleotides are TGTGCCAGCAGGGTCGGGAATGAGCAGTTCTTC.

The rearrangement joins TRBV6-5 to TRBJ2-7; 8 bases align to TRBD1. There are 13 residues in the CDR3. Germline lookup yields CDR1 MNHEY and CDR2 SVGAGI. Losses at the gene ends were 5 bases for V and 5 bases for J; bases not matched to a gene: 5. This CDR3 reads CASSHGQGHEQYF. DNA of the CDR3: TGTGCCAGCAGTCACGGACAGGGACACGAGCAGTACTTC.

The chain combines TRBV29-1 with TRBJ1-6; a weak D match, TRBD1 (6 bases). Trimming took 7 bases from V and 10 from J, leaving 14 bases between them. CDR3 length: 12 residues. Germline CDR1 and CDR2: SQVTM and ANQGSEA. CDR3 protein: CSARVGGSPLHF. In DNA, the CDR3 is TGCAGCGCCAGAGTCGGGGGCTCACCCCTCCACTTT. Complete variable domain (other parts from reference TRBV29-1 and TRBJ1-6): SAVISQKPSRDICQRGTSLTIQCQVDSQVTMMFWYRQQPGQSLTLIATANQGSEATYESGFVIDKFPISRPNLTFSTLTVSNMSPEDSSIYLCSARVGGSPLHFGNGTRLTVT.

V usage is TRBV28 and J usage is TRBJ2-7; TRBD1 agrees at 7 bases. Unmatched junction bases numbered 14, after V lost 6 bases and J lost 6 bases. CDR3 length: 15 amino acids. Germline-derived CDR1 and CDR2 are MDHEN and SYDVKM. In DNA form, the CDR3 reads TGTGCCAGCAGGATCTCAGACAGGGCCCGAGGCGAGCAGTACTTC. Translation: CASRISDRARGEQYF.

The chain has TRBV4-2 and TRBJ2-7; 13 bases agree with TRBD2. Germline assignment: CDR1 LGHNA and CDR2 YNFKEQ. The CDR3 runs to 16 residues. Unmatched junction bases numbered 6, after V lost 5 bases and J lost 2 bases. The CDR3 is CASSTSGLAGAYEQYF. The CDR3 DNA follows: TGTGCCAGCAGCACGAGTGGACTAGCGGGAGCCTACGAGCAGTACTTC.

This chain connects TRBV18 to TRBJ1-1; no clear D. The CDR3 contains 12 residues. V was trimmed by 3 bases and J by 6 bases, leaving 8 bases between them. CDR1 and CDR2 (germline): KGHSH, LQKENI. CDR3 DNA sequence: TGTGCCAGCTCACCGCCGGCCCCTGAAGCTTTCTTT. It codes for CASSPPAPEAFF.

This clone was seen just once. This chain joins TRBV5-1 and TRBJ1-2; D is ambiguous. Per the germline V gene, CDR1 is SGHRS and CDR2 is YFSETQ. Trimming stripped 0 bases from V and 3 bases from J, with 9 bases between. This CDR3 is 14 amino acids long. CDR3 amino acids: CASSLGERDYGYTF. In nucleotides, the CDR3 is TGCGCCAGCAGCTTGGGGGAAAGAGACTATGGCTACACCTTC.

The rearrangement uses TRBV27 and TRBJ1-1, with D hard to call. This CDR3 spans 14 amino acids. Germline V gives CDR1 MNHEY, CDR2 SMNVEV (reference sequence). Trimming removed 2 bases from V and 11 bases from J, with 18 bases in between. The CDR3 sequence: CASSLEAGATIAFF. In DNA, the CDR3 is TGTGCCAGCAGTTTAGAGGCTGGCGCTACGATCGCTTTCTTT.

This sequence joins TRBV5-6 and TRBJ1-1; D gene uncertain. CDR1 and CDR2 from the germline V gene are SGHDT and YYEEEE. Trimming left V 1 base short and J 8 bases short, with 9 bases between. This CDR3 comprises 12 residues. Here the CDR3 DNA reads TGTGCCAGCAGCTTGTTGTCACAAGAAGCTTTCTTT. Amino acid sequence: CASSLLSQEAFF.

This chain connects TRBV28 to TRBJ2-7, with unresolved D. Germline lookup yields CDR1 MDHEN and CDR2 SYDVKM. The CDR3 covers 12 residues. Trimming shortened V by 6 bases and J by 4 bases, and 10 bases separated the two germline ends. This CDR3 is CASRMGGYEQYF. The CDR3 DNA sequence: TGTGCCAGCAGAATGGGTGGGTACGAGCAGTACTTC.

The V call is TRBV25-1, the J call TRBJ1-3; D remains ambiguous. V was pared by 3 bases and J by 2 bases, with 8 bases between. The length of the CDR3 is 14 residues. The germline gives CDR1 MGHDK, CDR2 SYGVNS. The CDR3 protein is CASSDFVTGNTIYF. The DNA of the CDR3 is TGTGCCAGCAGTGATTTCGTCACTGGAAACACCATATATTTT.

This chain uses TRBV9 with TRBJ2-4; no firm D call. The CDR3 has 19 residues. V was cut by 4 bases and J by 2 bases, with 25 bases left in between. The V gene's germline CDR1 is SGDLS and CDR2 YYNGEE. The CDR3 coding sequence is TGTGCCAGCAGCCCACACGAACCGGACCGGGTTGAGACCAAAAACATTCAGTACTTC. Its protein product is CASSPHEPDRVETKNIQYF.

The chain links TRBV30 to TRBJ2-7, with 9 bases that match TRBD1. This CDR3 spans 13 amino acids. In germline, CDR1 is GTSNPN, CDR2 SVGIG (reference sequence). V was clipped by 3 bases and J by 4 bases; unmatched bases: 4. DNA of the CDR3: TGTGCCTGGAGAAGGACAGGGGCGTACGAGCAGTACTTC. This encodes CAWRRTGAYEQYF.

The chain has TRBV25-1 and TRBJ1-2; 7 nucleotides match TRBD1. V lost 8 bases, J lost 8 bases, and 11 bases stayed unmatched. The CDR3 has 13 amino acids. Germline CDR1 is MGHDK and CDR2 is SYGVNS. Here the CDR3 reads CASSPTGREGYTF. CDR3 coding DNA: TGTGCCAGCTCCCCGACAGGGAGAGAAGGCTACACCTTC.

V and J are TRBV9 and TRBJ2-7; 10 bases fit TRBD1. CDR1 SGDLS and CDR2 YYNGEE come from the germline V gene. This CDR3 has 16 residues. Trimming at V came to 0 bases and at J to 2 bases, leaving 5 bases not matched to a gene. CDR3: CASSVAPGTGAYEQYF. The CDR3 region has the DNA TGTGCCAGCAGCGTAGCCCCCGGGACAGGGGCCTACGAGCAGTACTTC. Looking up the rest from reference TRBV9 and TRBJ2-7 gives the full variable domain: DSGVTQTPKHLITATGQRVTLRCSPRSGDLSVYWYQQSLDQGLQFLIQYYNGEERAKGNILERFSAQQFPDLHSELNLSSLELGDSALYFCASSVAPGTGAYEQYFGPGTRLTVT.

The chain recombines TRBV28 with TRBJ2-5, with a weak D call TRBD2 (6 bases). CDR1 and CDR2 (germline): MDHEN, SYDVKM. CDR3 length equals 12 residues. Trimming took off 6 bases at V and 5 bases at J, with 10 bases between the two ends. The CDR3 region is CASRRDLETQYF. The CDR3 bases are TGTGCCAGCAGGAGGGACTTGGAGACCCAGTACTTC. The full variable domain, in which reference TRBV28 and TRBJ2-5 provide the parts outside the CDR3, is DVKVTQSSRYLVKRTGEKVFLECVQDMDHENMFWYRQDPGLGLRLIYFSYDVKMKEKGDIPEGYSVSREKKERFSLILESASTNQTSMYLCASRRDLETQYFGPGTRLLVL.

About this clone: This same CDR3 is encoded by further DNA sequences in the sample. The chain carries TRBV11-2 and TRBJ1-1; D is unclear. The CDR3 loop spans 13 amino acids. V was clipped by 0 bases and J by 1 base, with 3 bases between them. The germline V gene has CDR1 SGHAT and CDR2 FQNNGV. This CDR3 reads CASSLEGNTEAFF. CDR3 nucleotides: TGTGCCAGCAGCTTAGAGGGGAACACTGAAGCTTTCTTT.

V gene TRBV14 combines with J gene TRBJ1-1; D gene ambiguous. CDR1 is SGHDN and CDR2 is FVKESK in the germline V gene. V lost 0 bases and J lost 3, with 8 bases in between. CDR3 length: 14 residues. The chain's CDR3 is CASSQDFFDTEAFF. Written as DNA, the CDR3 is TGTGCCAGCAGCCAAGATTTTTTTGACACTGAAGCTTTCTTT.

This rearrangement joins TRBV6-1 to TRBJ2-7; either TRBD1 or TRBD2 may fit D (5 bases each). V dropped 4 bases and J dropped 6 bases, with 16 bases sitting between them. The CDR3 contains 14 residues. Germline CDR1 is MNHNS and CDR2 is SASEGT. CDR3 region: CASSASRRGREQYF. The CDR3 DNA reads as TGTGCCAGCAGTGCCTCGAGAAGGGGACGCGAGCAGTACTTC.

This chain joins TRBV2 and TRBJ1-2, with no clear D. CDR1 and CDR2 (germline): SNHLY, FYNNEI. V was clipped by 0 bases and J by 5 bases, with 10 bases between them. The CDR3 is 14 residues long. CDR3 residues: CASSEALRSYGYTF. CDR3 in DNA: TGTGCCAGCAGTGAAGCGTTGCGGTCATATGGCTACACCTTC.